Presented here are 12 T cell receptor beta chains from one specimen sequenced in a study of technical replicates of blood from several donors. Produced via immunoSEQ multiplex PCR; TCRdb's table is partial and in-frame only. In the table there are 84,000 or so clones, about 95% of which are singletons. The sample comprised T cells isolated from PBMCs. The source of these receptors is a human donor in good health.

CDR3 in amino acids: CAWRGPERGGGYNSPLHF. CDR3 in DNA: TGTGCCTGGAGGGGCCCCGAAAGAGGAGGCGGGTATAATTCACCCCTCCACTTT. The genes are TRBV30 and TRBJ1-6; D unresolved. Germline-derived CDR1 and CDR2 are GTSNPN and SVGIG (reference sequence). The V gene lost 3 bases and the J gene lost 4 bases, with 22 bases spanning the gap. The CDR3 runs to 18 residues. The variable domain in full, with the rest retrieved from reference TRBV30 and TRBJ1-6, is SQTIHQWPATLVQPVGSPLSLECTVEGTSNPNLYWYRQAAGRGLQLLFYSVGIGQISSEVPQNLSASRPQDRQFILSSKKLLLSDSGFYLCAWRGPERGGGYNSPLHFGNGTRLTVT.

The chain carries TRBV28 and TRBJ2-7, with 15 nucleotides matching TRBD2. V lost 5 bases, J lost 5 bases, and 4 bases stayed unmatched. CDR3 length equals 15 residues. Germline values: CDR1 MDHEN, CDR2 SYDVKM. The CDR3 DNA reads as TGTGCCAGCAGTCCTTGGACTAGCGGGAGGGACGAGCAGTACTTC. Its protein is CASSPWTSGRDEQYF. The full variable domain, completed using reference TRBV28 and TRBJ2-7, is DVKVTQSSRYLVKRTGEKVFLECVQDMDHENMFWYRQDPGLGLRLIYFSYDVKMKEKGDIPEGYSVSREKKERFSLILESASTNQTSMYLCASSPWTSGRDEQYFGPGTRLTVT.

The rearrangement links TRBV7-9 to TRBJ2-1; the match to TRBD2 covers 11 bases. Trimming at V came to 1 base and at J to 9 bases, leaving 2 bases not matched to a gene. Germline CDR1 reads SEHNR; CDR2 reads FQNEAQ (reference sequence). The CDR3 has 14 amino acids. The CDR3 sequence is CASSLGLAGGEQFF. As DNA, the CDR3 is TGTGCCAGCAGCTTAGGTCTAGCGGGGGGTGAGCAGTTCTTC.

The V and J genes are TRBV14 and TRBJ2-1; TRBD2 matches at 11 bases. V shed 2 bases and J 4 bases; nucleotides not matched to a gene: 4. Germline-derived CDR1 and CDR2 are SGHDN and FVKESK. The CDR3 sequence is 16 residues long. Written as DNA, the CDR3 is TGTGCCAGCAGCCAACACGGGACTAGCGGTTACAATGAGCAGTTCTTC. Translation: CASSQHGTSGYNEQFF.

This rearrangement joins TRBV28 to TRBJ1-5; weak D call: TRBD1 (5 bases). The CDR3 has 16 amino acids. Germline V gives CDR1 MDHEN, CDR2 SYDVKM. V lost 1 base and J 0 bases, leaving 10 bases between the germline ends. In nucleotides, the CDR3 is TGTGCCAGCAGTTTATTGACAGCTTCTAGCAATCAGCCCCAGCATTTT. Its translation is CASSLLTASSNQPQHF. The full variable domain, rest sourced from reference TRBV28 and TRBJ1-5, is DVKVTQSSRYLVKRTGEKVFLECVQDMDHENMFWYRQDPGLGLRLIYFSYDVKMKEKGDIPEGYSVSREKKERFSLILESASTNQTSMYLCASSLLTASSNQPQHFGDGTRLSIL.

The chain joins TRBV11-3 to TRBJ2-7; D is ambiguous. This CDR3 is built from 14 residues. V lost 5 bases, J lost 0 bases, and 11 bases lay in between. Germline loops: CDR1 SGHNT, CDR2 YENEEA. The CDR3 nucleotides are TGTGCCAGCAGCCCTGCGGCAGACTCCTACGAGCAGTACTTC. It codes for CASSPAADSYEQYF.

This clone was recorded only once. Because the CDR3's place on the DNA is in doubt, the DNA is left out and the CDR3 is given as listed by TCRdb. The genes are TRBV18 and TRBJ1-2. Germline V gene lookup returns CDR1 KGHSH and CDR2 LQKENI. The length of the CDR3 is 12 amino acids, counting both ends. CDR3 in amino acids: CASSPEVGSGTF.

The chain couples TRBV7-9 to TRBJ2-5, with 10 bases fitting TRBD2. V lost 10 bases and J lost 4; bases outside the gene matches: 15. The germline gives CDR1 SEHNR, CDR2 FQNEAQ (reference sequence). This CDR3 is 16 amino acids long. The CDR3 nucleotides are TGTGCCACCTGCCTAGCTAGCGGGGGACAACGAGAGACCCAGTACTTC. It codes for CATCLASGGQRETQYF.

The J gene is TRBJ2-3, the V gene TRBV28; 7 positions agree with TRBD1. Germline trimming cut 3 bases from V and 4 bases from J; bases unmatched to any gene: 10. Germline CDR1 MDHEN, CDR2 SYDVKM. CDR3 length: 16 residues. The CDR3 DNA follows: TGTGCCAGCAGTTTTGTGAGGGGACAGCTACCAGATACGCAGTATTTT. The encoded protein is CASSFVRGQLPDTQYF. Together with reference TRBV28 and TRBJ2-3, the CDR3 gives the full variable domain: DVKVTQSSRYLVKRTGEKVFLECVQDMDHENMFWYRQDPGLGLRLIYFSYDVKMKEKGDIPEGYSVSREKKERFSLILESASTNQTSMYLCASSFVRGQLPDTQYFGPGTRLTVL.

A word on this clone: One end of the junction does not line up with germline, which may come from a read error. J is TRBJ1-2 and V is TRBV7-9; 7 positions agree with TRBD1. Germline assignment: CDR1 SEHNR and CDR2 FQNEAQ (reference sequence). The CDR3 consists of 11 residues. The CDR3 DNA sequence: TGTGCCAGCAGCTTATCGGGACAGCCAATGTTC. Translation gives CASSLSGQPMF.

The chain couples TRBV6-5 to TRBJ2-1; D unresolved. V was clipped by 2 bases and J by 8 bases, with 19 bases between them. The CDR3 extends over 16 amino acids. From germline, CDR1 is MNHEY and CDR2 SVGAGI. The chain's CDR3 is CASSYGSDFHHDEQFF. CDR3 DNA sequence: TGTGCCAGCAGTTACGGAAGCGATTTCCATCACGATGAGCAGTTCTTC.

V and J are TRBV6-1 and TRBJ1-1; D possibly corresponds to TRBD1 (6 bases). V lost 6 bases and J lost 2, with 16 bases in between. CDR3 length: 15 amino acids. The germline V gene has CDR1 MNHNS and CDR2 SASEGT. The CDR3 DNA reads TGTGCCAGCAGAATGAACCGGGGGGCAAACACTGAAGCTTTCTTT. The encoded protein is CASRMNRGANTEAFF.